These 28 T cell receptor beta chains were all obtained from the same sample, sequenced in a study of identical twins. TCRdb analysed the 5' RACE reads with MiXCR anew, one entry per CDR3 protein. The sample lists around 550,000 distinct CDR3 sequences; about 15% were seen once. This same sample was also taken into another study, of yellow fever vaccine responses in identical twins.

The sample consisted of CD4+ T cells sorted from blood. The source is a young woman in good health.

CDR3 bases: TGTGCCAGCAGCAAATCAGGGGCGCACACGGACCAAGAGACCCAGTACTTC. Amino acid sequence: CASSKSGAHTDQETQYF. This sequence joins TRBV21-1 and TRBJ2-5; TRBD1, as called in the table, went unchecked against the DNA. TRBV21-1 is a listed pseudogene. CDR3 size: 17 residues.

The V gene is TRBV12-3 or TRBV12-4, the J gene TRBJ2-3; a weak D match, TRBD2 (7 bases). CDR3 length equals 15 residues. The ends were cut back, 3 bases at V and 8 bases at J, with 18 bases in the middle. The CDR3 DNA reads TGTGCCAGCAGTTTTGGGGGGGCGGCGTGGCCTACGCAGTATTTT. Protein: CASSFGGAAWPTQYF.

This clonotype was detected only a few times. This chain connects TRBV7-9 to TRBJ2-2; 10 nucleotides align to TRBD2. The CDR3 spans 16 residues. Germline assignment: CDR1 SEHNR and CDR2 FQNEAQ (reference sequence). V dropped 4 bases and J dropped 4; count of bases not matched to a gene: 6. CDR3 DNA: TGTGCCAGCAGCTCCCCTAGCGGGGGCCCCACCGGGGAGCTGTTTTTT. Translated: CASSSPSGGPTGELFF.

The chain employs TRBV12-3 or TRBV12-4 and TRBJ1-2; no firm D call. Trimming cost V 8 bases and J 1 base, with 14 bases left between them. The CDR3 runs to 14 residues. This chain's CDR3 is CASASGGGNYGYTF. CDR3 sequence (DNA): TGTGCCAGCGCATCAGGCGGCGGTAACTATGGCTACACCTTC.

The chain couples TRBV7-9 to TRBJ2-3; 13 bases match TRBD2. CDR3 length: 17 residues. V shed 6 bases and J 3 bases; nucleotides not matched to a gene: 9. The germline CDR1 and CDR2 sequences are SEHNR and FQNEAQ (reference sequence). The CDR3 region is CASSLGLAGVRTDTQYF. The CDR3 bases are TGTGCCAGCAGTCTTGGACTAGCGGGAGTTCGGACAGATACGCAGTATTTT.

This clonotype came up a few times. The rearrangement uses TRBV20-1 and TRBJ2-3; D remains unclear. The V gene's germline CDR1 is DFQATT and CDR2 SNEGSKA (reference sequence). This CDR3 has 14 residues. Between the trimmed V and J ends, which lost 3 bases and 3 bases, there was a span of 13 bases. CDR3 coding DNA: TGCAGTGCTAGGTTGCCCTCTGGGACAGATACGCAGTATTTT. Translated, it gives CSARLPSGTDTQYF.

This chain connects TRBV10-2 to TRBJ2-1; tentative D call: TRBD2 (6 bases). The length of the CDR3 is 15 residues. Deletions cut 5 bases from V and 8 bases from J, with 19 bases between. CDR1 is WSHSY and CDR2 is SAAADI in the germline V gene. DNA of the CDR3: TGCGCCAGCAGTTTGGAGGGCCGTATGAATCATGAGCAGTTCTTC. Translating it yields CASSLEGRMNHEQFF.

In its sample, this clonotype was seen a few times. This rearrangement joins TRBV5-1 to TRBJ2-1, with 9 bases that match TRBD1. The CDR3 totals 15 residues. Germline V gives CDR1 SGHRS, CDR2 YFSETQ. The V and J ends lost 4 bases and 8 bases, in that order; junction bases with no gene match: 10. CDR3 amino acids: CASSQGQGRAHEQFF. CDR3 DNA sequence: TGCGCCAGCAGCCAGGGACAGGGACGGGCGCATGAGCAGTTCTTC.

This clonotype turned up a few times. The chain carries TRBV20-1 and TRBJ2-1, with unresolved D. Trimming pared 3 bases from V and 1 base from J, leaving 13 bases between. Germline lookup yields CDR1 DFQATT and CDR2 SNEGSKA (reference sequence). The CDR3 runs 15 residues. The CDR3 region is CSAREDPSSYNEQFF. CDR3 nucleotide sequence: TGCAGTGCTAGGGAAGACCCGTCGTCCTACAATGAGCAGTTCTTC.

This chain joins TRBV20-1 and TRBJ2-2, with a possible D match to TRBD1 (6 bases). CDR3 size: 15 residues. Trimming left V 5 bases short and J 5 bases short, with 18 bases between. Per the germline V gene, CDR1 is DFQATT and CDR2 is SNEGSKA (reference sequence). CDR3 amino acids: CSAYPGTRPTGELFF. CDR3 sequence (DNA): TGCAGTGCTTACCCCGGGACACGGCCGACCGGGGAGCTGTTTTTT.

This clonotype was counted between two and nine times. This chain uses TRBV7-8 with TRBJ2-5; D may be TRBD1 (6 bases). CDR1 SGHVS and CDR2 FQNEAQ come from the germline V gene. Between the trimmed V and J ends, which lost 5 bases and 5 bases, there was a span of 15 bases. The CDR3 consists of 14 residues. CDR3 bases: TGTGCCAGCAGCCAGGACTGGGGGCGCGAGACCCAGTACTTC. It yields the protein CASSQDWGRETQYF.

This chain connects TRBV25-1 to TRBJ2-1; 13 nucleotides agree with TRBD2. Germline CDR1 MGHDK, CDR2 SYGVNS. The V and J ends lost 4 bases and 7 bases, in that order; junction bases with no gene match: 4. The CDR3 totals 15 residues. As DNA, the CDR3 is TGTGCCAGCAGTGCAACTAGCGGGAGGGGAAATGAGCAGTTCTTC. Protein product: CASSATSGRGNEQFF. Supplemented by reference TRBV25-1 and TRBJ2-1, the full variable domain reads EADIYQTPRYLVIGTGKKITLECSQTMGHDKMYWYQQDPGMELHLIHYSYGVNSTEKGDLSSESTVSRIRTEHFPLTLESARPSHTSQYLCASSATSGRGNEQFFGPGTRLTVL.

The chain joins TRBV12-3 or TRBV12-4 to TRBJ2-3, with D unresolved. Trimming removed 2 bases from V and 2 bases from J, with 11 bases in between. CDR3 length: 15 amino acids. The CDR3 nucleotides are TGTGCCAGCAGTTTAACGGGTATCCCCACAGATACGCAGTATTTT. This gives the protein CASSLTGIPTDTQYF.

The rearrangement joins TRBV5-6 to TRBJ2-2; D is tentatively TRBD1 or TRBD2 (5 bases each). CDR1 is SGHDT and CDR2 is YYEEEE in the germline V gene. The CDR3 has 18 residues. Trimming pared 1 base from V and 5 bases from J, leaving 21 bases between. The CDR3 is CASSLSAGTLGTTGELFF. CDR3 bases: TGTGCCAGCAGCTTGTCAGCTGGGACCCTTGGCACAACCGGGGAGCTGTTTTTT.

This clonotype was seen more than once but under ten times. This sequence joins TRBV11-2 and TRBJ2-7; TRBD1 agrees at 11 bases. V was pared by 5 bases and J by 2 bases, with 5 bases of the junction left unmatched. CDR1 is SGHAT and CDR2 is FQNNGV in the germline V gene. CDR3 size: 15 residues. For the CDR3, the DNA is TGTGCCAGCAGCCGATCGGACAGGGGGCCCTACGAGCAGTACGTC. It specifies CASSRSDRGPYEQYV.

This clonotype came up a few times. The V call is TRBV6-1, the J call TRBJ1-3; no firm D call. The ends were cut back, 1 base at V and 12 bases at J, with 4 bases in the middle. The V gene's germline CDR1 is MNHNS and CDR2 SASEGT. The CDR3 spans 10 residues. The CDR3 DNA reads TGTGCCAGCAGTGAAGAGGACATATATTTT. Residues: CASSEEDIYF.

V and J are TRBV9 and TRBJ2-1, with 12 positions matching TRBD2. CDR1 SGDLS and CDR2 YYNGEE come from the germline V gene. The CDR3 is 16 amino acids. V lost 4 bases to trimming and J lost 3 bases; unmatched junction nucleotides: 5. CDR3 amino acids: CASSILAGGFYNEQFF. CDR3 nucleotides: TGTGCCAGCAGCATCCTAGCGGGAGGGTTCTACAATGAGCAGTTCTTC.

The chain couples TRBV5-1 to TRBJ1-2, with TRBD1 matching 10 bases. The CDR3 has 15 residues. Looked up from germline, CDR1 is SGHRS and CDR2 is YFSETQ. V gave up 4 bases and J gave up 9 bases; unmatched junction bases: 12. CDR3 DNA sequence: TGCGCCAGCAGCACATTTGGGACAGGGGATTATCGCTACACCTTC. Translating it yields CASSTFGTGDYRYTF.

V is TRBV5-1 and J is TRBJ2-4; D gene ambiguous. The CDR3 covers 16 residues. The germline V gene has CDR1 SGHRS and CDR2 YFSETQ. V lost 0 bases, J lost 0 bases, and 10 bases lay in between. The CDR3 DNA reads as TGCGCCAGCAGCTTGGGAGACGCTTTAGCCAAAAACATTCAGTACTTC. Translating it yields CASSLGDALAKNIQYF.

This clonotype was picked up a small number of times. This chain uses TRBV20-1 with TRBJ2-2; 9 nucleotides match TRBD1. The ends lost 2 bases at V and 3 bases at J; junction bases unmatched: 4. There are 15 residues in the CDR3. Germline V lookup: CDR1 DFQATT, CDR2 SNEGSKA (reference sequence). The CDR3 nucleotides read TGCAGTGCTAGATCCCGGACAGGGGACACCGGGGAGCTGTTTTTT. Translating it yields CSARSRTGDTGELFF.

There are a few counts of this clonotype. V gene TRBV20-1 combines with J gene TRBJ2-7; TRBD2 aligns across 9 bases. The ends lost 1 base at V and 5 bases at J; junction bases unmatched: 6. The CDR3 contains 14 residues. Germline CDR1 reads DFQATT; CDR2 reads SNEGSKA (reference sequence). The CDR3 loop reads CSARVPAGGHEQYF. The CDR3 coding sequence is TGCAGTGCTAGAGTACCGGCGGGAGGGCACGAGCAGTACTTC.

The V call is TRBV9, the J call TRBJ2-1; the match to TRBD2 covers 8 bases. CDR1 and CDR2 from the germline V gene are SGDLS and YYNGEE. The CDR3 consists of 17 residues. V was pared by 0 bases and J by 8 bases, with 13 bases of the junction left unmatched. CDR3 region: CASSVVGLAYGRDEQFF. The DNA of the CDR3 is TGTGCCAGCAGCGTAGTCGGACTAGCCTATGGAAGGGATGAGCAGTTCTTC.

This clonotype was picked up many times. The chain couples TRBV12-3 or TRBV12-4 to TRBJ1-2; TRBD1 aligns across 12 bases. The CDR3 is 15 residues long. J lost 5 bases, V lost 6 bases, and 7 bases had no gene match. In nucleotides, the CDR3 is TGTGCCAGCAGCCAGGGACAGGGGGCGAAATATGGCTACACCTTC. It specifies CASSQGQGAKYGYTF.

The chain uses TRBV7-8 and TRBJ2-3, with 8 bases fitting TRBD2. Germline CDR1 and CDR2: SGHVS and FQNEAQ. J was trimmed by 1 base and V by 0 bases; bases with no gene match: 0. The CDR3 is 15 amino acids. The CDR3 DNA follows: TGTGCCAGCAGCTTAGCGCGGGAGGGCACAGATACGCAGTATTTT. Its translation: CASSLAREGTDTQYF.

This clonotype was counted a few times. The V and J genes are TRBV25-1 and TRBJ2-5; 11 bases align to TRBD1. Germline CDR1 reads MGHDK; CDR2 reads SYGVNS. V gave up 4 bases and J gave up 5 bases; unmatched junction bases: 15. The CDR3 runs to 18 residues. The CDR3 loop reads CASSVLGQGARPRETQYF. Written as DNA, the CDR3 is TGTGCCAGCAGTGTTCTCGGACAGGGGGCGCGACCCCGGGAGACCCAGTACTTC.

This clonotype has a handful of counts. The chain combines TRBV14 with TRBJ2-7, with 7 nucleotides matching TRBD2. The germline CDR1 and CDR2 sequences are SGHDN and FVKESK. The CDR3 loop spans 14 amino acids. The V and J ends lost 7 bases and 6 bases, in that order; junction bases with no gene match: 12. The CDR3 bases are TGTGCCAGCAAATCGGTCGGGGGAGGGAGCGAGCAGTACTTC. Its protein is CASKSVGGGSEQYF.

This clonotype was observed a few times. The rearrangement links TRBV7-2 to TRBJ1-4; D not certain. The germline V gene has CDR1 SGHTA and CDR2 FQGNSA. The CDR3 is 14 residues long. Trimming took off 3 bases at V and 8 bases at J, with 13 bases between the two ends. The CDR3, as DNA: TGTGCCAGCAGCTTCGGGGATTTTAGGGAAAAACTGTTTTTT. This sequence encodes CASSFGDFREKLFF. The full variable domain, in which reference TRBV7-2 and TRBJ1-4 provide the parts outside the CDR3, is GAGVSQSPSNKVTEKGKDVELRCDPISGHTALYWYRQSLGQGLEFLIYFQGNSAPDKSGLPSDRFSAERTGGSVSTLTIQRTQQEDSAVYLCASSFGDFREKLFFGSGTQLSVL.

In this sample, this clonotype turned up a few times. The chain links TRBV12-3 or TRBV12-4 to TRBJ1-4, with D uncertain. Trimming left V 11 bases short and J 8 bases short, with 15 bases between. The CDR3 extends over 12 amino acids. Here the CDR3 DNA reads TGTGCCTCCCAAGTCAGAGGGGAAAAACTGTTTTTT. Translating it yields CASQVRGEKLFF.